There are a few counts of the clone carrying this TCR beta chain. This specimen belongs to a study of PD-L1 blockade in urothelial cancer. The overall study: Males with bladder-origin urothelial cancer made up about nine tenths of the roughly 29 patients. Counts from blood samples showed a median of roughly 140,000 T cells.

Germline V CDR1 and CDR2: MGHDK, SYGVNS. The V gene end was trimmed by 2 bases and the J gene end by 7 bases; junction bases not matched to a gene: 8. CDR3 length: 16 residues. Sequencing was performed with immunoSEQ multiplex PCR; in TCRdb, only in-frame clones are kept and a portion is missing. The data show roughly 52,000 clones, 75% to 90% seen once. Time point here: pretreatment peripheral blood. Patients had locally advanced or metastatic urothelial carcinoma. Pretreatment and on-treatment blood mononuclear cell samples were taken, totaling between 1 and 8 time points per patient. The sequencing here drew on PBMCs, taken around atezolizumab (anti-PD-L1) treatment. This clonotype was sampled from a man aged 45-60 years with urothelial cancer. V is TRBV25-1 and J is TRBJ2-1, with TRBD2 matching over 10 bases. CDR3 loop: CASSETSGRALNEQFF. The CDR3, as DNA: TGTGCCAGCAGTGAAACGAGCGGGAGGGCCTTGAATGAGCAGTTCTTC.